Listed here are 23 T cell receptor beta chains from one sample, sequenced in a study of T cell responses to AZD1222 COVID-19 vaccine. Measured with immunoSEQ multiplex PCR; TCRdb has only the in-frame clones, and not every one. There are about 120,000 clones in the sample; about 92% occur only once, and 5% lies in the top ten. Source: peripheral blood, taken 28 days after the second AZD1222 dose. These receptors originate from an adult who received the AZD1222 COVID-19 vaccine.

The V and J genes are TRBV19 and TRBJ2-5, with TRBD1 matching 9 bases. The V gene's germline CDR1 is LNHDA and CDR2 SQIVND (reference sequence). Trimming at V came to 3 bases and at J to 5 bases, leaving 10 bases not matched to a gene. The CDR3 is made up of 16 amino acids. This CDR3 reads CASSMGTGQGLETQYF. The CDR3, as DNA: TGTGCCAGTAGTATGGGAACGGGACAGGGTCTTGAGACCCAGTACTTC.

The V and J genes are TRBV6-2 or TRBV6-3 and TRBJ2-5; perhaps D is TRBD1 or TRBD2 (5 bases each). V lost 6 bases and J lost 5, with 10 bases in between. The CDR3 has 12 residues. Per germline, CDR1 MNHEY and CDR2 SVGEGT. CDR3 bases: TGTGCCAGCAGCCGGGGCGCGGAGACCCAGTACTTC. Amino acid sequence: CASSRGAETQYF.

To note about this clone: The same CDR3 also results from other DNA sequences found in this sample. V gene TRBV2 combines with J gene TRBJ1-2, with 7 positions matching TRBD1. The CDR3 has 13 amino acids. CDR1 is SNHLY and CDR2 is FYNNEI in the germline V gene. Germline trimming cut 6 bases from V and 4 bases from J; bases unmatched to any gene: 5. In DNA, the CDR3 is TGTGCCAGCAGAGCAGGGGGAAGCTATGGCTACACCTTC. Its translation is CASRAGGSYGYTF.

The genes are TRBV9 and TRBJ1-4; D is uncertain. V lost 0 bases and J lost 8, with 14 bases in between. CDR1 is SGDLS, CDR2 YYNGEE, per germline. This CDR3 is built from 15 residues. CDR3 sequence (DNA): TGTGCCAGCAGCGTAGATCGGGGAGGGAGAGAAAAACTGTTTTTT. Encoded protein: CASSVDRGGREKLFF.

In its sample, this clone was seen once. This sequence joins TRBV5-1 and TRBJ2-5, with D unresolved. CDR3 size: 14 residues. CDR1 and CDR2 from the germline V gene are SGHRS and YFSETQ. Trimming removed 3 bases from V and 2 bases from J, with 11 bases in between. The CDR3 region is CASSSSGIQETQYF. DNA for the CDR3: TGCGCCAGCAGCTCGTCAGGCATACAAGAGACCCAGTACTTC.

The chain combines TRBV4-1 with TRBJ2-3; D gene unclear. The CDR3 loop spans 16 amino acids. The germline V gene has CDR1 MGHRA and CDR2 YSYEKL. V gave up 1 base and J gave up 2 bases, with 13 bases separating them. The CDR3 DNA reads as TGCGCCAGCAGCCAAGGCCCAGCCTCGGCCACAGATACGCAGTATTTT. Amino acids: CASSQGPASATDTQYF.

This chain joins TRBV5-1 and TRBJ1-1; TRBD1 matches 7 bases. From germline, CDR1 is SGHRS and CDR2 YFSETQ. The CDR3 totals 15 residues. With 6 bases clipped from V and 1 base from J, the junction kept 9 bases outside the gene matches. Here the CDR3 reads CASTNLGGPNTEAFF. The CDR3 DNA is TGCGCCAGCACCAATCTAGGGGGCCCGAACACTGAAGCTTTCTTT.

V and J are TRBV14 and TRBJ1-2, with D tentatively TRBD1 (5 bases). The V gene lost 3 bases and the J gene lost 4 bases, with 9 bases spanning the gap. The CDR3 runs 13 residues. Germline V lookup: CDR1 SGHDN, CDR2 FVKESK. CDR3 loop: CASSQRGAYGYTF. The CDR3 DNA is TGTGCCAGCAGCCAGAGAGGGGCCTATGGCTACACCTTC.

The chain couples TRBV19 to TRBJ1-1, with a tentative D call TRBD1 (5 bases). The V gene's germline CDR1 is LNHDA and CDR2 SQIVND (reference sequence). CDR3 length: 15 residues. Trimming took 3 bases from V and 1 from J, leaving 12 bases between them. The CDR3 spells CASSIILTENTEAFF. In nucleotides, the CDR3 is TGTGCCAGTAGTATTATCTTGACAGAGAACACTGAAGCTTTCTTT. The variable domain in full, completed from reference TRBV19 and TRBJ1-1, reads DGGITQSPKYLFRKEGQNVTLSCEQNLNHDAMYWYRQDPGQGLRLIYYSQIVNDFQKGDIAEGYSVSREKKESFPLTVTSAQKNPTAFYLCASSIILTENTEAFFGQGTRLTVV.

The V gene is TRBV7-2, the J gene TRBJ1-1; possibly TRBD1 for D (5 bases). Trimming pared 3 bases from V and 4 bases from J, leaving 15 bases between. The CDR3 contains 15 residues. CDR1 is SGHTA, CDR2 FQGNSA, per germline. CDR3 protein: CASSFSQGGSTEAFF. The CDR3 DNA reads TGTGCCAGCAGCTTTTCCCAGGGAGGGAGCACTGAAGCTTTCTTT.

This chain joins TRBV12-3 or TRBV12-4 and TRBJ2-5; D unclear. The CDR3 extends over 11 amino acids. Trimming took off 2 bases at V and 9 bases at J, with 7 bases between the two ends. In nucleotides, the CDR3 is TGTGCCAGCAGTTTACATTCCCCCCAGTACTTC. This codes for CASSLHSPQYF.

Regarding this clone: Other DNA sequences in this specimen translate into the identical CDR3. The V call is TRBV7-9, the J call TRBJ2-7; D gene ambiguous. This CDR3 is 12 amino acids long. Germline lookup yields CDR1 SEHNR and CDR2 FQNEAQ (reference sequence). V lost 4 bases and J 3 bases, leaving 7 bases between the germline ends. CDR3 loop: CASSSPGYEQYF. CDR3 DNA sequence: TGTGCCAGCAGCTCACCAGGCTACGAGCAGTACTTC.

This clone was found once. The J gene is TRBJ2-5, the V gene TRBV5-4, with D unresolved. From germline, CDR1 is SGHNT and CDR2 YYREEE (reference sequence). Deletions cut 4 bases from V and 2 bases from J, with 18 bases between. The CDR3 runs to 16 residues. Here the CDR3 reads CASSPAVLGFQETQYF. DNA of the CDR3: TGTGCCAGCAGCCCAGCAGTTTTGGGGTTTCAAGAGACCCAGTACTTC.

This chain joins TRBV5-4 and TRBJ2-5; D perhaps matches TRBD2 (6 bases). The V gene's germline CDR1 is SGHNT and CDR2 YYREEE (reference sequence). Trimming cost V 6 bases and J 2 bases, with 11 bases left between them. The CDR3 contains 13 residues. CDR3 sequence reads: CASTWREQETQYF. The CDR3 DNA is TGTGCCAGCACCTGGAGGGAGCAAGAGACCCAGTACTTC.

The rearrangement uses TRBV4-2 and TRBJ1-6, with D hard to call. V gave up 1 base and J gave up 10 bases, with 8 bases separating them. The CDR3 is 13 residues long. CDR1 is LGHNA and CDR2 is YNFKEQ in the germline V gene. The CDR3 sequence is CASSQARLSPLHF. The CDR3 DNA sequence: TGTGCCAGCAGCCAAGCACGGTTATCACCCCTCCACTTT.

The chain has TRBV18 and TRBJ2-7, with TRBD1 identical over 9 bases. CDR1 and CDR2 (germline): KGHSH, LQKENI. The ends lost 2 bases at V and 6 bases at J; junction bases unmatched: 8. The CDR3 loop spans 15 amino acids. CDR3 sequence reads: CASSPEDRGVGEQYF. The CDR3 coding sequence is TGTGCCAGCTCACCAGAAGACAGGGGGGTCGGCGAGCAGTACTTC. The variable domain in full, completed from reference TRBV18 and TRBJ2-7, reads NAGVMQNPRHLVRRRGQEARLRCSPMKGHSHVYWYRQLPEEGLKFMVYLQKENIIDESGMPKERFSAEFPKEGPSILRIQQVVRGDSAAYFCASSPEDRGVGEQYFGPGTRLTVT.

The CDR3 DNA is TGTGCCACCACCGGGACGGCTTGGTTGGGCTACACCTTC. As protein: CATTGTAWLGYTF. The gene calls are TRBV2 and TRBJ1-2, with D maybe TRBD1 (5 bases). The CDR3 is 13 amino acids. Trimming stripped 10 bases from V and 8 bases from J, with 20 bases between. Germline V lookup: CDR1 SNHLY, CDR2 FYNNEI.

The rearrangement joins TRBV6-5 to TRBJ2-5; tentatively, D is TRBD1 or TRBD2 (5 bases each). CDR1 is MNHEY, CDR2 SVGAGI, per germline. The V gene lost 8 bases and the J gene lost 4 bases, with 20 bases spanning the gap. The CDR3 has 15 amino acids. CDR3: CASQTVPGAGETQYF. As DNA, the CDR3 is TGTGCCAGCCAAACGGTTCCCGGGGCGGGAGAGACCCAGTACTTC.

The V and J genes are TRBV12-1 and TRBJ2-5; no DNA check was done on the table's D call, TRBD2. TRBV12-1 is a known pseudogene. The CDR3 runs to 16 residues. CDR3 amino acids: CASSYPAGLAVWTQYF. CDR3 nucleotides: TGTGCCAGCAGCTACCCCGCCGGACTAGCGGTTTGGACCCAGTACTTC.

This chain links TRBV15 with TRBJ1-1, with D possibly matching TRBD1 (5 bases). V lost 0 bases, J lost 9 bases, and 8 bases lay in between. The CDR3 is made up of 12 amino acids. Germline CDR1 reads LNHNV; CDR2 reads YYDKDF (reference sequence). This CDR3 reads CATSRDLGQAFF. The CDR3 bases are TGTGCCACCAGCAGAGATCTGGGGCAAGCTTTCTTT.

The chain uses TRBV9 and TRBJ2-5; D unclear. The CDR3 is made up of 15 amino acids. V lost 4 bases and J 1 base, leaving 14 bases between the germline ends. Germline-derived CDR1 and CDR2 are SGDLS and YYNGEE. The CDR3 here is CASSPTVARQETQYF. DNA for the CDR3: TGTGCCAGCAGCCCGACCGTGGCGCGCCAAGAGACCCAGTACTTC.

V and J are TRBV3-1 (or the pseudogene TRBV3-2) and TRBJ2-2, with D perhaps TRBD1 or TRBD2 (5 bases each). Looked up from germline, CDR1 is LGHDT and CDR2 is YNNKEL (reference sequence). This CDR3 is built from 15 residues. Trimming shortened V by 3 bases and J by 3 bases, and 11 bases separated the two germline ends. The CDR3 nucleotides are TGTGCCAGCAGCCACCGAGGGACCGACACCGGGGAGCTGTTTTTT. Its protein product is CASSHRGTDTGELFF.

This sequence joins TRBV5-1 and TRBJ1-2; D gene ambiguous. The CDR3 has 15 residues. Trimming removed 0 bases at V and 2 bases at J, with 11 bases between. Germline V gives CDR1 SGHRS, CDR2 YFSETQ. CDR3 DNA: TGCGCCAGCAGCTTGGATCCCGGGATAAACTATGGCTACACCTTC. It specifies CASSLDPGINYGYTF.